This TCR beta chain was recorded in a study of T cell responses to AZD1222 COVID-19 vaccine (dated by TCRdb to 2020 to 2022). Background on the whole study: AZD1222 recipients with second doses at about 4 weeks or about 12 weeks were pooled, because spike-specific TCR depth and breadth did not differ between schedules. TCR sequencing was performed for 233 trial participants, of whom around 210 were given two doses of AZD1222 and roughly 25 were given two doses of MenACWY control vaccine. Trial participants were enrolled by age into subgroups of 18-55, 56-69 and 70-plus years, and about 150, 27 and 61 TCR-sequenced participants, respectively, were included in these subgroups.

Beyond this particular receptor, the publication reports: After two AZD1222 doses, spike-specific TCR breadth and depth were significantly higher than at day 0 and than in MenACWY recipients. No day 14 peak-response samples were available, so repertoires were characterized only after the peak T cell response. Conclusions about previously exposed vaccinees are limited because only six or seven AZD1222 recipients were SARS-CoV-2 seropositive at baseline. Vaccine-associated CD4 TCRs spanned the whole spike protein, with dominant responses in regions 160-218 and 743-854. The 56-69-year group was small, and its depth increase did not reach significance, likely because of low power. Participants were mostly white British and included more females than males, and it was suggested by the authors that clonal diversity may have been underestimated. Reportedly, almost half of the unique spike-specific TCRs recognized epitopes lying outside the regions that are mutated in the B.1.351 and B.1.1.7 variants.

Inclusive of the bounding cysteine and phenylalanine, the CDR3 is 13 residues long. Just the 39-base CDR3 DNA is kept, in frame starting at base 1. V and J lose 7 bases and 3 bases, and a span of 10 bases separates them. CDR1 and CDR2, looked up from the germline V gene (reference sequence), are MNHEY and SMNVEV. Regarding this clone: This clone's antigen is unknown. No base qualities exist here, and no much larger clone lies one base off it.

The CDR3 regions of human TCRbeta chains were analyzed by immunosequencing. Concerning the study's data processing: TCRs in the repertoires were matched against a reference library of SARS-CoV-2-specific TCRs that had been generated with the MIRA antigen-specificity platform. Breadth was defined as the fraction of unique TCRs that were SARS-CoV-2-associated, and depth was defined as the fraction of total T cells that were SARS-CoV-2-associated. Using the MIRA data, every spike-specific TCR was mapped to the spike region that the TCR reacted to and assigned to either a CD4 or a CD8 class. Log10-transformed breadth and depth values were compared by one-way ANOVA with Sidak's multiple comparisons tests. The table was pulled from immuneACCESS by TCRdb, which kept in-frame rearrangements only. Such tables lose some clones; where checked, under half of the loss comes from unresolved V genes, and the rest has no known cause. Clone size and the V and J calls come from that table; the DNA yielded D and trimming. Across this sample there are more than 150,000 clones, with 85% to 95% seen only once. Over 9.5% of the sample belongs to the ten largest clones.

This sample's time point label indicates: baseline before first vaccination. Vaccinee samples were obtained from the UK trials COV001 and COV002, which included a single-blind randomized controlled phase 2/3 trial of AZD1222 (ChAdOx1 nCoV-19) in healthy adults. For TCRbeta chain sequencing, PBMC samples were collected from trial participants at day 0 and at day 28 after the second dose. The TCR originated in an adult in good health. The chain is assembled from TRBV27 and TRBJ2-1; TRBD1 is perhaps the D gene, given 5 matching bases. The sample was peripheral blood, taken on day 0 of AZD1222 vaccination. The DNA is as follows: TGTGCCAGCATGTCCCAGGGCTACAATGAGCAGTTCTTC. The encoded protein is CASMSQGYNEQFF.